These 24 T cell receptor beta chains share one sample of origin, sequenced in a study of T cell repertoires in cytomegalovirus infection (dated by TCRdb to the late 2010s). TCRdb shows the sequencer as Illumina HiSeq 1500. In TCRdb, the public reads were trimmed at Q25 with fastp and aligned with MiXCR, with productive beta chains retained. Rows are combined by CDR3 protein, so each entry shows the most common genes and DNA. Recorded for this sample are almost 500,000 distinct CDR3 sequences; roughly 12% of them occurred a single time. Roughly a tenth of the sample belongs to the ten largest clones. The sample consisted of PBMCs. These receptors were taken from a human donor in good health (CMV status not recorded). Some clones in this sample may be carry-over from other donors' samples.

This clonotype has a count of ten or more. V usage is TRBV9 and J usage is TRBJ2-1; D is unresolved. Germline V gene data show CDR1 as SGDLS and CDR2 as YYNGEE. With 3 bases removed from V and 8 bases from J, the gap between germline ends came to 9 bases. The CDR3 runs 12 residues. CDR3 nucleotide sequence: TGTGCCAGCAGCGCAGTTCTCGATGAGCAGTTCTTC. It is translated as CASSAVLDEQFF.

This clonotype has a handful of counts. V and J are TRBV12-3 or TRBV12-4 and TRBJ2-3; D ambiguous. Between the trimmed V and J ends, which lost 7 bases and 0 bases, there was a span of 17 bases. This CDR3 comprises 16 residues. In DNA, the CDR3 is TGTGCCAGCACCTCCCGAGCTATGTCTAGCACAGATACGCAGTATTTT. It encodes CASTSRAMSSTDTQYF.

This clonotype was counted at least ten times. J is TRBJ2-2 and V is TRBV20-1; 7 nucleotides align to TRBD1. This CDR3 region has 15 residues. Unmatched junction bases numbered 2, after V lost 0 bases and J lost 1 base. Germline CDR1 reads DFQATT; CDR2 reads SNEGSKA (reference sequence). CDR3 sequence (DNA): TGCAGTGCTAGAGATGGGGACAGGAACACCGGGGAGCTGTTTTTT. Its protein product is CSARDGDRNTGELFF.

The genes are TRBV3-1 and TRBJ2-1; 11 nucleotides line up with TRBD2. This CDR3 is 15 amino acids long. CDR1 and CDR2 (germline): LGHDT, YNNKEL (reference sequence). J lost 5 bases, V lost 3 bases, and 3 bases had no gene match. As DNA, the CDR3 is TGTGCCAGCAGCCAGTTAGCGGGAGGGAACAATGAGCAGTTCTTC. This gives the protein CASSQLAGGNNEQFF.

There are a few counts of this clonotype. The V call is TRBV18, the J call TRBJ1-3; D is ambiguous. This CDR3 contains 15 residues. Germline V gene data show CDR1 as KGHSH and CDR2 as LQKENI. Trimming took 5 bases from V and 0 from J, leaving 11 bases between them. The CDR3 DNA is TGTGCCAGCTCATCCAGAAAGAGCTCTGGAAACACCATATATTTT. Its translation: CASSSRKSSGNTIYF. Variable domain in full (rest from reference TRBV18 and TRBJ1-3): NAGVMQNPRHLVRRRGQEARLRCSPMKGHSHVYWYRQLPEEGLKFMVYLQKENIIDESGMPKERFSAEFPKEGPSILRIQQVVRGDSAAYFCASSSRKSSGNTIYFGEGSWLTVV.

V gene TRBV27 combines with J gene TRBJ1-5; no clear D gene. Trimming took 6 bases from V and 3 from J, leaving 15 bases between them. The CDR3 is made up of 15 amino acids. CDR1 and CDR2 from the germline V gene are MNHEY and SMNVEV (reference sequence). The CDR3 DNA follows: TGTGCCAGCAGCCCGGACGGAGCTCTCAATCAGCCCCAGCATTTT. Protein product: CASSPDGALNQPQHF.

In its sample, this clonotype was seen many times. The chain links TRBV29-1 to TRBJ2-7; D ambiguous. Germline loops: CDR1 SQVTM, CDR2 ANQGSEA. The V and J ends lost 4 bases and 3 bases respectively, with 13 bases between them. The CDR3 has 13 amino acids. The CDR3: CSVVSSKGYEQYF. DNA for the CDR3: TGCAGCGTTGTGAGTAGTAAAGGCTACGAGCAGTACTTC.

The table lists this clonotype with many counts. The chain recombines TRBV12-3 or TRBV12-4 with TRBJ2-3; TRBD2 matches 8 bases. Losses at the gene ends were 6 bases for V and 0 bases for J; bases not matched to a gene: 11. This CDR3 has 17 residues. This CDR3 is CASSYGLAGTSTDTQYF. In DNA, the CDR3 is TGTGCCAGCAGCTACGGGCTAGCGGGCACTAGCACAGATACGCAGTATTTT.

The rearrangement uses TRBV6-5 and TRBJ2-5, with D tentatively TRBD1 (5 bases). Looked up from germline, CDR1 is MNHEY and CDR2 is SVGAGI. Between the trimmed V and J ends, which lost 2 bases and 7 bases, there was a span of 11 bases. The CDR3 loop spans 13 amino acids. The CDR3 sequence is CASSYTPTGTQYF. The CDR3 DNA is TGTGCCAGCAGTTACACACCCACAGGGACCCAGTACTTC.

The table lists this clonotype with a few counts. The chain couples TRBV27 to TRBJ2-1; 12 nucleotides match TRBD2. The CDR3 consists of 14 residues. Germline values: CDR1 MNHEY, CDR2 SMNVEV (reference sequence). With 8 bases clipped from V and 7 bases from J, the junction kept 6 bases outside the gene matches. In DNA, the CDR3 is TGTGCCAGCGCTACTAGCGGGAGGCTGAATGAGCAGTTCTTC. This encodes CASATSGRLNEQFF.

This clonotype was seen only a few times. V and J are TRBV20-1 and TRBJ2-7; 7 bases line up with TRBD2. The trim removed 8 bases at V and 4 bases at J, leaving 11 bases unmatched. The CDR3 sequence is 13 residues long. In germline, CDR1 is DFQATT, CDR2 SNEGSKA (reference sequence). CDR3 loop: CSLMPGGGYEQYF. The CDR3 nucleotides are TGCAGTCTCATGCCGGGAGGCGGGTACGAGCAGTACTTC.

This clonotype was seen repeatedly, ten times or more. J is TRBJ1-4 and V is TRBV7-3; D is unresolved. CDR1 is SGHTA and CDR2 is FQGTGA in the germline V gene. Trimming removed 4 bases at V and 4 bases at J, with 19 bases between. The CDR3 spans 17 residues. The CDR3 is CASSSRTPYTGNEKLFF. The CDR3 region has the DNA TGTGCCAGCAGCTCCCGAACCCCTTACACCGGTAATGAAAAACTGTTTTTT.

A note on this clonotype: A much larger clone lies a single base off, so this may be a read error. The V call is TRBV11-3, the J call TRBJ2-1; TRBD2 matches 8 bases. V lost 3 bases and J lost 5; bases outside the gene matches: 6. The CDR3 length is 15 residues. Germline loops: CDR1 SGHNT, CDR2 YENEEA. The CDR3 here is CASSLTSEVNNEQFF. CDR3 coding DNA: TGTGCCAGCAGCTTGACTAGCGAGGTGAACAATGAGCAGTTCTTC.

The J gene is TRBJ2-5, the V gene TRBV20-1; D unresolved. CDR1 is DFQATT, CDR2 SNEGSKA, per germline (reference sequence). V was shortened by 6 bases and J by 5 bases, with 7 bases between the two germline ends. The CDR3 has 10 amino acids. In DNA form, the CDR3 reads TGCAGTGCCCTCATTGAGACCCAGTACTTC. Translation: CSALIETQYF.

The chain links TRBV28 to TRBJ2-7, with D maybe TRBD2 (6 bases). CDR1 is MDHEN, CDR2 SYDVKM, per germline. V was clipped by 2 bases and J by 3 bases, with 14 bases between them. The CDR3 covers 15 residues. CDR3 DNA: TGTGCCAGCAGTTTACGGGGGAGGATTCACTACGAGCAGTACTTC. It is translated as CASSLRGRIHYEQYF.

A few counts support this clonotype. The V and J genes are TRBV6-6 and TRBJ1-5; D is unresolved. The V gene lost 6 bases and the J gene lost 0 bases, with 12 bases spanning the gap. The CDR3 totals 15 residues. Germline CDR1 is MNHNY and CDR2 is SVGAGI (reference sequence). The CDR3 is CASSQAATSNQPQHF. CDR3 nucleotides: TGTGCCAGCAGCCAAGCCGCTACTAGCAATCAGCCCCAGCATTTT.

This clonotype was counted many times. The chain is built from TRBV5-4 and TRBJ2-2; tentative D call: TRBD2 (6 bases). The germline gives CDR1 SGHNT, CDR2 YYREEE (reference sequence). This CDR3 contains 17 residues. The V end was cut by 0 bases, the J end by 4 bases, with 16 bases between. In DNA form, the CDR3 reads TGTGCCAGCAGCTTGGGCAGGCGACTAGGCACCACCGGGGAGCTGTTTTTT. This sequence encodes CASSLGRRLGTTGELFF.

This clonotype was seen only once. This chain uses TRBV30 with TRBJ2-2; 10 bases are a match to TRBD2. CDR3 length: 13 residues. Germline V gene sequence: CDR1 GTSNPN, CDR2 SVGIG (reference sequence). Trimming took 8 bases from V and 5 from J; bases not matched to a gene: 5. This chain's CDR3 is CARSGRATGELFF. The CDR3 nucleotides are TGTGCCCGAAGCGGGAGGGCGACCGGGGAGCTGTTTTTT.

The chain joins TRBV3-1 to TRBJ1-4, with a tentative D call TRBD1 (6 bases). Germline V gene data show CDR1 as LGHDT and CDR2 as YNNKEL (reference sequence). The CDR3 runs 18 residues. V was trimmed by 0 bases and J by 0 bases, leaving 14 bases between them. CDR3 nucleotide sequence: TGTGCCAGCAGCCAAGAGCCCCAGGGGTTTGCAACTAATGAAAAACTGTTTTTT. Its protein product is CASSQEPQGFATNEKLFF.

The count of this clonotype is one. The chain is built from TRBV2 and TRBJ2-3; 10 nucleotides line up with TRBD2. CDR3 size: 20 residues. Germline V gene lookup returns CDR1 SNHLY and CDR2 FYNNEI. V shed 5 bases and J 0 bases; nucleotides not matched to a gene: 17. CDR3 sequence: CASSPPGGLAGVTSTDTQYF. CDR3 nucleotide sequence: TGTGCCAGCAGTCCCCCCGGCGGGCTAGCGGGGGTAACTAGCACAGATACGCAGTATTTT.

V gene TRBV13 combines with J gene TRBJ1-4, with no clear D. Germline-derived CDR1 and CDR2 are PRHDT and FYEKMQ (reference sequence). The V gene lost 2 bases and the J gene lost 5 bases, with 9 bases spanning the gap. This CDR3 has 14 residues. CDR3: CASSLQQRNEKLFF. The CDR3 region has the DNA TGTGCCAGCAGCTTACAACAGAGAAATGAAAAACTGTTTTTT.

The CDR3 DNA is TGTGCCAGCAGCTCAAGACCCGCGGGGAATTCACCCCTCCACTTT. Translation: CASSSRPAGNSPLHF. This rearrangement joins TRBV7-9 to TRBJ1-6; D not certain. Per germline, CDR1 SEHNR and CDR2 FQNEAQ (reference sequence). CDR3 length: 15 amino acids. V was cut by 4 bases and J by 7 bases, with 14 bases left in between.

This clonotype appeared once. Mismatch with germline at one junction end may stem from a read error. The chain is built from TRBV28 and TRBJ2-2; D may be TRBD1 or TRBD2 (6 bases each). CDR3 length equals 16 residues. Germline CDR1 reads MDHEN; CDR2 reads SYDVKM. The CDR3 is CASSGGPRRNTGEMFF. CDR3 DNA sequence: TGTGCCAGCTCCGGGGGCCCCCGGCGGAACACCGGGGAGATGTTTTTT.

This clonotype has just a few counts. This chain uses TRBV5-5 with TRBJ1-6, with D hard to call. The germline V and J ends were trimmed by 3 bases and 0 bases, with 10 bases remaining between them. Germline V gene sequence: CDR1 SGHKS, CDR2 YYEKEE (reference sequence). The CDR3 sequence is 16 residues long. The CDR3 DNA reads TGTGCCAGCAGCTCCAGGTCGAGCTCCTATAATTCACCCCTCCACTTT. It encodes CASSSRSSSYNSPLHF.